This entry features one TCR beta chain sequence. What it binds is not known. The sample originates from a study of blood T cell dynamics during melanoma immunotherapy. In the study overall: Metastatic melanoma patients received first-line pembrolizumab or nivolumab plus ipilimumab. General study findings and limits: Unlike progressors, later disease-control patients had W3 repertoires gaining clonality or diversity.

Using immunoSEQ multiplex PCR, the repertoire was profiled, and TCRdb retains in-frame clones only, with some absent. The sample has some 15,000 clones; 65% to 90% are singletons. Noted time point: pre-treatment baseline. One draw preceded checkpoint blockade; another followed its first cycle at week 3. This TCR was recovered from a human donor with melanoma. The input for sequencing was blood, taken from a patient treated with checkpoint blockade.

The CDR3 DNA follows: TGTGCCAGCAGCTTGGGGCTAGCGGGGGCCTCTCCTCGGGAGACCCAGTACTTC. Encoded protein: CASSLGLAGASPRETQYF. The V gene is TRBV5-6, the J gene TRBJ2-5; 10 nucleotides match TRBD2. The CDR3 covers 18 residues. The trim removed 0 bases at V and 5 bases at J, leaving 13 bases unmatched. CDR1 is SGHDT and CDR2 is YYEEEE in the germline V gene. The full variable domain, its missing parts supplied by reference TRBV5-6 and TRBJ2-5, is DAGVTQSPTHLIKTRGQQVTLRCSPKSGHDTVSWYQQALGQGPQFIFQYYEEEERQRGNFPDRFSGHQFPNYSSELNVNALLLGDSALYLCASSLGLAGASPRETQYFGPGTRLLVL.